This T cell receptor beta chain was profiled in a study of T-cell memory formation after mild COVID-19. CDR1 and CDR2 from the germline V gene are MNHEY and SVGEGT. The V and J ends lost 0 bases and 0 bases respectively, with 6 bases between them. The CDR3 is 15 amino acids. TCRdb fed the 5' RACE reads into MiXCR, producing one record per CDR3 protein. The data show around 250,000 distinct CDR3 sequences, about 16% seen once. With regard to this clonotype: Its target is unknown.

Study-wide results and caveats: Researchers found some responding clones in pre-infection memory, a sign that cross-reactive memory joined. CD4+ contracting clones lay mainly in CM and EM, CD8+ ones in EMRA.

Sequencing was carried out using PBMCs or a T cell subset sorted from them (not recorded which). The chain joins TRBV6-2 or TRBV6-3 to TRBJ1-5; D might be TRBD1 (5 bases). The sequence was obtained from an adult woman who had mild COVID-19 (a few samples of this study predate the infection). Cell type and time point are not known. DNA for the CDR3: TGTGCCAGCAGTTACTCTGGGGCTAGCAATCAGCCCCAGCATTTT. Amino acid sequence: CASSYSGASNQPQHF.